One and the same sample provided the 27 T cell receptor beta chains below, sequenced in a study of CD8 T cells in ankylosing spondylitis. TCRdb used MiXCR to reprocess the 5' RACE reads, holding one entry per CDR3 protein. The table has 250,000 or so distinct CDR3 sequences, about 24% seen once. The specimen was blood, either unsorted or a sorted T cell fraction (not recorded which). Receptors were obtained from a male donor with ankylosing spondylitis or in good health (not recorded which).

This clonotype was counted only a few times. Here the CDR3 reads CAISETGGDRAHTGELFF. DNA of the CDR3: TGTGCCATCAGTGAAACTGGAGGGGACAGGGCCCACACCGGGGAGCTGTTTTTT. The genes are TRBV10-3 and TRBJ2-2; the match to TRBD1 covers 9 bases. Trimming took 3 bases from V and 3 from J; bases not matched to a gene: 11. The CDR3 loop spans 18 amino acids. Germline lookup yields CDR1 ENHRY and CDR2 SYGVKD.

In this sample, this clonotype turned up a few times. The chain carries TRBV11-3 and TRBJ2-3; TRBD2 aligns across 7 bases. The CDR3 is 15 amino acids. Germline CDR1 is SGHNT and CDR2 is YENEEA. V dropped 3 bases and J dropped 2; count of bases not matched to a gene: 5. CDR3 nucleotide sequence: TGTGCCAGCAGCTTTTCTAGCGGCCCCACAGATACGCAGTATTTT. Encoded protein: CASSFSSGPTDTQYF.

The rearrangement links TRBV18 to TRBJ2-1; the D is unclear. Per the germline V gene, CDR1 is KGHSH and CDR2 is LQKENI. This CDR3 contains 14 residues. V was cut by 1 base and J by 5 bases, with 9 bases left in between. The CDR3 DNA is TGTGCCAGCTCACCACAGGGTAGCCACAATGAGCAGTTCTTC. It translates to CASSPQGSHNEQFF.

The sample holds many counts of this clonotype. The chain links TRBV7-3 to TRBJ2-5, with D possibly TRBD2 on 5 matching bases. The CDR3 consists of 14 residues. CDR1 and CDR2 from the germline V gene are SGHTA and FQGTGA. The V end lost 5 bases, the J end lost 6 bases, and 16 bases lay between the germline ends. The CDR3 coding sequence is TGTGCCAGCAGCACACACGCTAGCACGCAGACCCAGTACTTC. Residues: CASSTHASTQTQYF.

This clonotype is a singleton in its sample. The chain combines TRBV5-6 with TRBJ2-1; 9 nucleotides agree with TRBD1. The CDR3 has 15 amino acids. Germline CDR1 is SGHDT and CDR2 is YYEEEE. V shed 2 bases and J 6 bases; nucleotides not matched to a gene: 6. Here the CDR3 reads CASSFKYRGRNEQFF. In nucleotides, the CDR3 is TGTGCCAGCAGCTTTAAGTACAGGGGGCGCAATGAGCAGTTCTTC.

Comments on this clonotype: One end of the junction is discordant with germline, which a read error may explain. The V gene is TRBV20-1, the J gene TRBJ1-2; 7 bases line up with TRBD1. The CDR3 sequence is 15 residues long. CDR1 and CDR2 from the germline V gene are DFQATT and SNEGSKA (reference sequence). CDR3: CSASPRDSYNYCYTF. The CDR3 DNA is TGCAGTGCTAGTCCCCGGGACAGTTATAACTATTGCTACACCTTC.

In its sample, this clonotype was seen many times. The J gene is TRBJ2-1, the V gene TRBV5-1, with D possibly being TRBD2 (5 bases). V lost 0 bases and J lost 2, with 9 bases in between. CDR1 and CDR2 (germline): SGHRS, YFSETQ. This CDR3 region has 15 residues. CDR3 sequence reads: CASSLGPGTYNEQFF. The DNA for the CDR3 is TGCGCCAGCAGCTTGGGGCCGGGGACCTACAATGAGCAGTTCTTC.

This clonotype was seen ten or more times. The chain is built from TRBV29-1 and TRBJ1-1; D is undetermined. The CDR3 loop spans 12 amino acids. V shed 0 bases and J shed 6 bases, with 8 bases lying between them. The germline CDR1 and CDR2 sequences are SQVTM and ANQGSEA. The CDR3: CSVEDEGAEAFF. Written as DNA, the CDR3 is TGCAGCGTTGAAGATGAGGGCGCTGAAGCTTTCTTT.

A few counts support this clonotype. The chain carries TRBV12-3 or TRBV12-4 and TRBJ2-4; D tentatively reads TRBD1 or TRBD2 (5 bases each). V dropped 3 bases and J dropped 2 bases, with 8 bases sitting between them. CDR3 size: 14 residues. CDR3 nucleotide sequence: TGTGCCAGCAGTTTCGTGGGACCCAAAAACATTCAGTACTTC. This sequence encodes CASSFVGPKNIQYF.

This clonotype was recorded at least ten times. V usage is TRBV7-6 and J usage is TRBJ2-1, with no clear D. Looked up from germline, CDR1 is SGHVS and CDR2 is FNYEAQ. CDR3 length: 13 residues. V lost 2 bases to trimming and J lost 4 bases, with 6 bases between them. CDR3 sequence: CASSLSAYNEQFF. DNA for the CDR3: TGTGCCAGCAGCTTAAGTGCGTACAATGAGCAGTTCTTC.

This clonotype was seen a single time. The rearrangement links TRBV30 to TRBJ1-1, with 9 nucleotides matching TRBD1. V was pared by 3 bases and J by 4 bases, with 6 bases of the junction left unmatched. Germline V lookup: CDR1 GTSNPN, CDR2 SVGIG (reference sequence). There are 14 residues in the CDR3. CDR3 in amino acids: CAWRWTGVSTEAFF. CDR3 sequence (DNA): TGTGCCTGGAGATGGACAGGGGTGAGCACTGAAGCTTTCTTT.

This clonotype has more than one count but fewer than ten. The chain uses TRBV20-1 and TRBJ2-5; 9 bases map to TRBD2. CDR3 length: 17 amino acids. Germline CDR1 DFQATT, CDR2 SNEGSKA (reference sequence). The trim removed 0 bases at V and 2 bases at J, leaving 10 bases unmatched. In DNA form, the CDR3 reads TGCAGTGCTAGAGATCTCCCTAGCGGGGCTTATCAAGAGACCCAGTACTTC. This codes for CSARDLPSGAYQETQYF.

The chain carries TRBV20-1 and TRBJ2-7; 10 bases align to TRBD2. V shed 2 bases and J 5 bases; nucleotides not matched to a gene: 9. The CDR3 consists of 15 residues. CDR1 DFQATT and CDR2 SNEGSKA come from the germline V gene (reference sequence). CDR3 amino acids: CSARSGGAGFDEQYF. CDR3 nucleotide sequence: TGCAGTGCTAGAAGCGGGGGGGCCGGATTTGACGAGCAGTACTTC.

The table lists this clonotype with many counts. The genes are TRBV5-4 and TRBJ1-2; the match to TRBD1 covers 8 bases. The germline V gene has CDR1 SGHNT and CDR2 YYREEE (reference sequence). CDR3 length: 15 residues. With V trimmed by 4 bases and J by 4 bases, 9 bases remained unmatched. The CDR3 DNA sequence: TGTGCCAGCAGCGCTTCGGACAGGGACTTCTATGGCTACACCTTC. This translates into CASSASDRDFYGYTF. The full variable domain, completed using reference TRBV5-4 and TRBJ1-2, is ETGVTQSPTHLIKTRGQQVTLRCSSQSGHNTVSWYQQALGQGPQFIFQYYREEENGRGNFPPRFSGLQFPNYSSELNVNALELDDSALYLCASSASDRDFYGYTFGSGTRLTVV.

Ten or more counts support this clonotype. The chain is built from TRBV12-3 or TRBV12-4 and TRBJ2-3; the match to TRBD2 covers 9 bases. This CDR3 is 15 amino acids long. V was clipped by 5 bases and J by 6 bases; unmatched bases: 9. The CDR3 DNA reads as TGTGCCAGCAGTACGTCTAGCGGGGCCCTCGATACGCAGTATTTT. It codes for CASSTSSGALDTQYF.

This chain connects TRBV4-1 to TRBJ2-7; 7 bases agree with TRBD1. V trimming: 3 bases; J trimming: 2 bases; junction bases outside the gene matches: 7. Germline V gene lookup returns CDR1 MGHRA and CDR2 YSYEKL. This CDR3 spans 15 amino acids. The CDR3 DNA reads TGCGCCAGCAGCCACTCCGGGACAGCTCCCTACGAGCAGTACTTC. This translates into CASSHSGTAPYEQYF.

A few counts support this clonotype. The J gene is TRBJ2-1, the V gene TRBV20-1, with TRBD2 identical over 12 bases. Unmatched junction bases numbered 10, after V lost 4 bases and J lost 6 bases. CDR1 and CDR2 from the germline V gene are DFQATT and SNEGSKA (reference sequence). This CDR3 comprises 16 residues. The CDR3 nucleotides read TGCAGTGCTAAGGGATCCGGACTAGCGGGGAGCAATGAGCAGTTCTTC. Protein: CSAKGSGLAGSNEQFF.

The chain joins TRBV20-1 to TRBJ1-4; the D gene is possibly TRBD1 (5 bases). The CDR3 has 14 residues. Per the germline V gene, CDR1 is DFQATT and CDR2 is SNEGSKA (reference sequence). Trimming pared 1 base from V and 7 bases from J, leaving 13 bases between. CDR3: CSARGGQGGEKLFF. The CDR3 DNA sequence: TGCAGTGCTAGAGGAGGGCAGGGTGGTGAAAAACTGTTTTTT.

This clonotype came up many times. The CDR3 spells CSAPSPGGSAYNEQFF. DNA for the CDR3: TGCAGTGCCCCCTCCCCTGGGGGGAGTGCCTACAATGAGCAGTTCTTC. This chain links TRBV20-1 with TRBJ2-1; tentative D call: TRBD2 (6 bases). This CDR3 has 16 amino acids. CDR1 and CDR2 from the germline V gene are DFQATT and SNEGSKA (reference sequence). The germline V and J ends were trimmed by 6 bases and 2 bases, with 20 bases remaining between them.

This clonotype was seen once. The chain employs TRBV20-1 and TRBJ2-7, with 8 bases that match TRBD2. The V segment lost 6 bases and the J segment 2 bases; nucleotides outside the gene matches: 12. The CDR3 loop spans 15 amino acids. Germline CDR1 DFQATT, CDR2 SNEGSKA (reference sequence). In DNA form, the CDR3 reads TGCAGTGCACCCAAGAGCAGCGGGGGCACCTACGAGCAGTACTTC. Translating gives CSAPKSSGGTYEQYF.

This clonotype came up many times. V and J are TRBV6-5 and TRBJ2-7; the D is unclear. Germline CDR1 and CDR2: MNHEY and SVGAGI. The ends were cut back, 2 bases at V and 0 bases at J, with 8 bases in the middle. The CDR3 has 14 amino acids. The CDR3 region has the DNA TGTGCCAGCAGTTACAGGGTAGGCTCCTACGAGCAGTACTTC. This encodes CASSYRVGSYEQYF.

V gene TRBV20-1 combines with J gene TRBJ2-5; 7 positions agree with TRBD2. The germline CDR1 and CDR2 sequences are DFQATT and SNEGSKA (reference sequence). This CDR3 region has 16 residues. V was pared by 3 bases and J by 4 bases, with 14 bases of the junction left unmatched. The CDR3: CSASSVFGGVGETQYF. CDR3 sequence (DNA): TGCAGTGCTAGCAGCGTCTTTGGGGGGGTGGGAGAGACCCAGTACTTC.

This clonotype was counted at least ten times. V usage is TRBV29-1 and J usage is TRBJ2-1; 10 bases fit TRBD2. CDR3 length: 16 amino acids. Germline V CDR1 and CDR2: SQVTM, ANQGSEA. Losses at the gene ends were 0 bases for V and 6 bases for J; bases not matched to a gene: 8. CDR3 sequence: CSVEESRLAGVNEQFF. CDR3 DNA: TGCAGCGTTGAAGAATCACGACTAGCGGGCGTCAATGAGCAGTTCTTC.

This chain's CDR3 is CASSEAGYGTYEQYF. CDR3 coding DNA: TGTGCCAGCAGTGAGGCCGGATACGGGACCTACGAGCAGTACTTC. The chain carries TRBV6-1 and TRBJ2-7; tentative D call: TRBD2 (5 bases). Trimming shortened V by 3 bases and J by 2 bases, and 14 bases separated the two germline ends. This CDR3 is 15 amino acids long. Germline CDR1 MNHNS, CDR2 SASEGT.

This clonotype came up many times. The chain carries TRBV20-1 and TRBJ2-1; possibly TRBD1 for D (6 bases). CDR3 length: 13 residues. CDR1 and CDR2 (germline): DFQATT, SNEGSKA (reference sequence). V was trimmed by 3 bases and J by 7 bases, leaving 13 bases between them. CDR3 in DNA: TGCAGTGCTAGCCGCCCTCAGGGGAATGAGCAGTTCTTC. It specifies CSASRPQGNEQFF.

The CDR3 bases are TGCAGTGTTTCAAGACAGGACTACAATCAGCCCCAGCATTTT. Translated: CSVSRQDYNQPQHF. The chain carries TRBV20-1 and TRBJ1-5; possibly TRBD1 for D (6 bases). The CDR3 has 14 residues. The germline CDR1 and CDR2 sequences are DFQATT and SNEGSKA (reference sequence). Trimming shortened V by 7 bases and J by 3 bases, and 16 bases separated the two germline ends.

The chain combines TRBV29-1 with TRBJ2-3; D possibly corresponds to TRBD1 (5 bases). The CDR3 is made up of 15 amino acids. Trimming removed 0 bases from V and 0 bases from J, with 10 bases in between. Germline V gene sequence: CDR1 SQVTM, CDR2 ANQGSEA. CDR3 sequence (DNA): TGCAGCGTTGAAGATACAGGAACTAGCACAGATACGCAGTATTTT. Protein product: CSVEDTGTSTDTQYF.